The 23 T cell receptor beta chains below all came from one sample that was sequenced in a study of identical twins' blood T cells. TCRdb fed the 5' RACE reads into MiXCR, producing one record per CDR3 protein. The repertoire holds 400,000 or so distinct CDR3 sequences, about 28% seen once, with 6.1% in the top ten. The sample taken for sequencing was PBMCs. Receptors originate from a woman aged 18 to 55 in good health.

The V gene is TRBV19, the J gene TRBJ1-5; D gene uncertain. The V gene lost 5 bases and the J gene lost 0 bases, with 8 bases spanning the gap. CDR1 LNHDA and CDR2 SQIVND come from the germline V gene (reference sequence). The CDR3 contains 14 residues. The DNA of the CDR3 is TGTGCCAGTAGTGCGACCTATAGCAATCAGCCCCAGCATTTT. Translation gives CASSATYSNQPQHF. The complete variable domain, with remaining parts taken from reference TRBV19 and TRBJ1-5, reads DGGITQSPKYLFRKEGQNVTLSCEQNLNHDAMYWYRQDPGQGLRLIYYSQIVNDFQKGDIAEGYSVSREKKESFPLTVTSAQKNPTAFYLCASSATYSNQPQHFGDGTRLSIL.

V usage is TRBV9 and J usage is TRBJ1-1; no clear D gene. This CDR3 contains 15 residues. The ends were cut back, 3 bases at V and 4 bases at J, with 16 bases in the middle. In germline, CDR1 is SGDLS, CDR2 YYNGEE. Written as DNA, the CDR3 is TGTGCCAGCAGCGGTCTAGGCAGGAACTTCACTGAAGCTTTCTTT. Protein sequence: CASSGLGRNFTEAFF.

This clonotype was recorded at least ten times. The chain combines TRBV29-1 with TRBJ1-2; 8 bases agree with TRBD1. Germline CDR1 and CDR2: SQVTM and ANQGSEA. The CDR3 is 12 amino acids. The junction had 7 bases not matched to a gene; V was cut back by 6 bases and J by 7 bases. The CDR3 here is CSVFRTGSGYTF. The DNA of the CDR3 is TGCAGCGTATTTCGGACAGGGAGTGGCTACACCTTC. The complete variable domain, with remaining parts taken from reference TRBV29-1 and TRBJ1-2, reads SAVISQKPSRDICQRGTSLTIQCQVDSQVTMMFWYRQQPGQSLTLIATANQGSEATYESGFVIDKFPISRPNLTFSTLTVSNMSPEDSSIYLCSVFRTGSGYTFGSGTRLTVV.

With regard to this clonotype: Lacking the conserved final phenylalanine or tryptophan, this CDR3 likely reflects a read error. This chain joins TRBV6-6 and TRBJ2-7, with 8 bases identical to TRBD1. The trim removed 6 bases at V and 2 bases at J, leaving 3 bases unmatched. The CDR3 runs 13 residues. Germline V gene data show CDR1 as MNHNY and CDR2 as SVGAGI (reference sequence). CDR3 protein: CASRGQGTYEQYI. The CDR3 DNA reads TGTGCCAGCAGAGGACAGGGCACCTACGAGCAGTACATC.

V is TRBV5-1 and J is TRBJ1-1; a weak D match, TRBD1 (6 bases). The V gene lost 0 bases and the J gene lost 0 bases, with 9 bases spanning the gap. Germline-derived CDR1 and CDR2 are SGHRS and YFSETQ. The CDR3 runs 15 residues. CDR3 protein: CASSLGTALNTEAFF. The CDR3 bases are TGCGCCAGCAGCTTGGGGACAGCCTTGAACACTGAAGCTTTCTTT.

This clonotype was seen ten or more times. The chain employs TRBV13 and TRBJ2-3; D is perhaps TRBD2 (6 bases). CDR3 length: 15 residues. Deletions cut 3 bases from V and 0 bases from J, with 10 bases between. Germline V CDR1 and CDR2: PRHDT, FYEKMQ (reference sequence). The CDR3 coding sequence is TGTGCCAGCAGCTTGAGACTAGTTAGCACAGATACGCAGTATTTT. It specifies CASSLRLVSTDTQYF. The variable domain in full, completed from reference TRBV13 and TRBJ2-3, reads AAGVIQSPRHLIKEKRETATLKCYPIPRHDTVYWYQQGPGQDPQFLISFYEKMQSDKGSIPDRFSAQQFSDYHSELNMSSLELGDSALYFCASSLRLVSTDTQYFGPGTRLTVL.

In regard to this clonotype: A much more abundant neighbour one base away suggests this may be a read error. The chain is built from TRBV2 and TRBJ2-2; TRBD2 is a possible D gene (5 bases). From germline, CDR1 is SNHLY and CDR2 FYNNEI. The CDR3 contains 14 residues. The CDR3 region is CASSFSPNTGELLF. The CDR3 coding sequence is TGTGCCAGCAGTTTCAGTCCGAACACCGGGGAGCTGCTTTTT. The complete variable domain, with remaining parts taken from reference TRBV2 and TRBJ2-2, reads EPEVTQTPSHQVTQMGQEVILRCVPISNHLYFYWYRQILGQKVEFLVSFYNNEISEKSEIFDDQFSVERPDGSNFTLKIRSTKLEDSAMYFCASSFSPNTGELLFGEGSRLTVL.

This clonotype was detected many times. The V gene is TRBV5-1, the J gene TRBJ2-2, with D perhaps matching TRBD1 or TRBD2 (5 bases each). The CDR3 has 15 residues. The V end lost 2 bases, the J end lost 5 bases, and 13 bases lay between the germline ends. The V gene's germline CDR1 is SGHRS and CDR2 YFSETQ. The CDR3 here is CASSFRNGGTGELFF. CDR3 coding DNA: TGCGCCAGCAGCTTTCGTAATGGGGGAACCGGGGAGCTGTTTTTT.

The chain employs TRBV20-1 and TRBJ1-2, with D tentatively TRBD1 (5 bases). The CDR3 runs to 13 residues. Germline CDR1 is DFQATT and CDR2 is SNEGSKA (reference sequence). The CDR3 DNA sequence: TGCAAGGGGCCGGCCTCGATGAGTGCGGGCTACACCTTC. The encoded protein is CKGPASMSAGYTF.

This clonotype was observed once. The CDR3 loop reads CSVSYSWNPPHTF. In DNA, the CDR3 is TGCAGCGTTTCGTATTCCTGGAACCCACCCCACACCTTC. The chain recombines TRBV29-1 with TRBJ1-2, with no clear D. CDR3 length equals 13 residues. V lost 5 bases and J 12 bases, leaving 22 bases between the germline ends. Germline V gene sequence: CDR1 SQVTM, CDR2 ANQGSEA.

The chain employs TRBV18 and TRBJ2-5; 7 bases match TRBD2. Germline CDR1 reads KGHSH; CDR2 reads LQKENI. This CDR3 contains 15 residues. V lost 6 bases, J lost 0 bases, and 7 bases stayed unmatched. DNA of the CDR3: TGTGCCAGCTCCCCGGTACTAGCGCACCAAGAGACCCAGTACTTC. Its translation is CASSPVLAHQETQYF.

About this clonotype itself: This could be a read error, since a much larger clone is one nucleotide away. This chain connects TRBV14 to TRBJ1-2, with D unclear. V gave up 0 bases and J gave up 6 bases, with 5 bases separating them. This CDR3 contains 12 residues. CDR1 and CDR2 from the germline V gene are SGHDN and FVKESK. The CDR3 nucleotides read TGTGCCAGCAGCCAAGAGGGAAATGGCTACACCTTC. As protein: CASSQEGNGYTF.

This clonotype has just one count. V usage is TRBV3-1 and J usage is TRBJ2-7; D gene ambiguous. The CDR3 has 13 residues. Germline CDR1 LGHDT, CDR2 YNNKEL (reference sequence). Trimming stripped 2 bases from V and 6 bases from J, with 11 bases between. The DNA of the CDR3 is TGTGCCAGCAGCCAAAATACGGTCGGCGAGCAGTACTTC. This gives the protein CASSQNTVGEQYF.

The table lists this clonotype with a few counts. The rearrangement links TRBV5-1 to TRBJ2-3, with D perhaps TRBD1 (6 bases). The germline V gene encodes CDR1 SGHRS and CDR2 YFSETQ. There are 15 residues in the CDR3. Trimming cost V 6 bases and J 2 bases, with 16 bases left between them. This CDR3 reads CASKLSGDLTDTQYF. Written as DNA, the CDR3 is TGCGCCAGCAAACTCTCAGGGGACCTCACAGATACGCAGTATTTT.

CDR3 amino acids: CAIRLGQGVDGYTF. CDR3 in DNA: TGTGCCATCCGTCTGGGACAGGGGGTAGATGGCTACACCTTC. This chain connects TRBV10-3 to TRBJ1-2; 11 bases agree with TRBD1. This CDR3 region has 14 residues. Trimming removed 8 bases from V and 6 bases from J; junction bases left unmatched: 8. Per germline, CDR1 ENHRY and CDR2 SYGVKD.

This clonotype was seen more than once but under ten times. V usage is TRBV3-1 and J usage is TRBJ1-2; possible D gene TRBD1, 5 bases. The CDR3 contains 14 residues. CDR1 and CDR2 from the germline V gene are LGHDT and YNNKEL (reference sequence). The V end lost 7 bases, the J end lost 8 bases, and 20 bases lay between the germline ends. This CDR3 reads CASNPMGVTGGYTF. The CDR3 nucleotides read TGTGCCAGCAACCCTATGGGGGTTACTGGGGGCTACACCTTC.

This clonotype has only a few counts. This sequence joins TRBV20-1 and TRBJ1-4, with D tentatively TRBD1 (6 bases). V dropped 6 bases and J dropped 6 bases, with 11 bases sitting between them. This CDR3 is 12 amino acids long. Germline values: CDR1 DFQATT, CDR2 SNEGSKA (reference sequence). CDR3 coding DNA: TGCAGTGCCGGGACAACATATGAAAAACTGTTTTTT. The encoded protein is CSAGTTYEKLFF.

The rearrangement joins TRBV20-1 to TRBJ2-3, with 7 bases identical to TRBD2. Germline lookup yields CDR1 DFQATT and CDR2 SNEGSKA (reference sequence). The CDR3 extends over 13 amino acids. After removal of 0 bases from V and 4 bases from J, the junction contained 1 base not matched to a gene. For the CDR3, the DNA is TGCAGTGCTAGAGAGGCGGGGGCAGATACGCAGTATTTT. Its translation: CSAREAGADTQYF.

This clonotype was counted many times. The chain has TRBV2 and TRBJ2-2; 8 bases agree with TRBD1. Germline values: CDR1 SNHLY, CDR2 FYNNEI. The CDR3 is 15 residues long. The V and J ends lost 6 bases and 0 bases, in that order; junction bases with no gene match: 3. The CDR3 nucleotides read TGTGCCAGCAGCGTACAGGGGGCGAACACCGGGGAGCTGTTTTTT. Translating gives CASSVQGANTGELFF.

The V call is TRBV6-5, the J call TRBJ1-2, with 8 bases identical to TRBD1. The CDR3 totals 15 residues. Germline-derived CDR1 and CDR2 are MNHEY and SVGAGI. J lost 1 base, V lost 7 bases, and 8 bases had no gene match. The CDR3 bases are TGTGCCAGCATCCCTCGACAGGGGATTAACTATGGCTACACCTTC. As protein: CASIPRQGINYGYTF.

The rearrangement links TRBV20-1 to TRBJ2-1; D possibly corresponds to TRBD2 (5 bases). The V gene's germline CDR1 is DFQATT and CDR2 SNEGSKA (reference sequence). This CDR3 region has 15 residues. Trimming took off 6 bases at V and 4 bases at J, with 19 bases between the two ends. CDR3 nucleotide sequence: TGCAGTGCCCGATACGGGGTCGCTCATTACAATGAGCAGTTCTTC. This gives the protein CSARYGVAHYNEQFF.

Only a few counts were recorded for this clonotype. The CDR3 DNA sequence: TGCAGCGTTCAAACGGAGCGGACAGGCGGTGGAAACACCATATATTTT. The encoded protein is CSVQTERTGGGNTIYF. The genes are TRBV29-1 and TRBJ1-3; 7 nucleotides match TRBD1. V shed 5 bases, J shed 3 bases, and the junction held 13 bases outside the gene matches. The CDR3 runs to 16 residues. From germline, CDR1 is SQVTM and CDR2 ANQGSEA.

The chain combines TRBV29-1 with TRBJ2-3; D uncertain. Germline V CDR1 and CDR2: SQVTM, ANQGSEA. This CDR3 has 11 amino acids. V lost 4 bases and J lost 4, with 6 bases in between. The CDR3 region is CSVGSADTQYF. The CDR3, as DNA: TGCAGCGTTGGAAGCGCAGATACGCAGTATTTT.